This section outlines one T cell receptor beta chain sequence together with its context. The antigen is not known. The sample belongs to a study of CD8+ T cells in alopecia areata. Study-level results: Across lesional scalp, and particularly alopecia totalis/universalis, clonality surpassed that of normal scalp. Many expanded lesional clones stayed in scalp and blood while on tofacitinib.

As to treatment: oral pan-JAK inhibitor, 5-10 mg twice daily. Specimens obtained from alopecia areata patients comprised lesional scalp punch biopsies and peripheral blood. It was cDNA, reverse transcribed from extracted RNA, that served as the sequencing template. Only in-frame clones appear in the TCRdb table, and some are missing; sequencing was by immunoSEQ multiplex PCR. The sample has about 250,000 clones; roughly 60% are singletons. Germline loops: CDR1 SNHLY, CDR2 FYNNEI. V dropped 6 bases and J dropped 1; count of bases not matched to a gene: 6. This CDR3 has 14 amino acids. Sequencing used CD4+ T cells sorted from blood, obtained at approximately week 52, from a patient treated with tofacitinib. The clonotype was recovered from a human donor with alopecia areata. V is TRBV2 and J is TRBJ2-7, with 7 bases aligning to TRBD1. The DNA for the CDR3 is TGTGCCAGCAGGGAGGACAGGCCTTCCTACGAGCAGTACTTC. Translating gives CASREDRPSYEQYF.